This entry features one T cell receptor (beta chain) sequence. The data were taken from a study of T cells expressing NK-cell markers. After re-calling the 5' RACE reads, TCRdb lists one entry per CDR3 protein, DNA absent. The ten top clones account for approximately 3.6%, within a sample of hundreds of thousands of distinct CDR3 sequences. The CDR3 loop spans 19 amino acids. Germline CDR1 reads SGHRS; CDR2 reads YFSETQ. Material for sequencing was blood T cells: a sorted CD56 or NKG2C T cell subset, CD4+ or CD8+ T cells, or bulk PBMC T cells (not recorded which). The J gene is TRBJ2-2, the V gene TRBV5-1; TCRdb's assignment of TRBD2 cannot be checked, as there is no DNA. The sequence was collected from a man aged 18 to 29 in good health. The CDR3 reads CASSPGLFGGGPSIGELFF.